Below are 26 T cell receptor beta chains sequenced from a single sample in a study of blood T cell repertoires in COVID-19. The protocol was immunoSEQ multiplex PCR, while the TCRdb copy is restricted to in-frame clones and leaves out a portion. The sample holds about 96,000 clones; roughly 89% are singletons and the top ten take around 3.9%. Sequenced input: peripheral blood. The source of these receptors is a human donor with COVID-19, enrolled during active disease. The donor label of this sample is uncertain.

This chain joins TRBV6-1 and TRBJ2-1; 8 nucleotides agree with TRBD1. V was pared by 1 base and J by 10 bases, with 6 bases of the junction left unmatched. From germline, CDR1 is MNHNS and CDR2 SASEGT. The length of the CDR3 is 14 residues. CDR3 loop: CASSEVTGGREQFF. The CDR3 DNA reads TGTGCCAGCAGTGAAGTAACAGGGGGTCGGGAGCAGTTCTTC.

The chain uses TRBV5-1 and TRBJ2-5, with 9 bases matching TRBD1. The CDR3 is 14 amino acids. V shed 4 bases, J shed 4 bases, and the junction held 5 bases outside the gene matches. CDR1 and CDR2 (germline): SGHRS, YFSETQ. The CDR3 DNA sequence: TGCGCCAGCAGCGGGGGGACAGGGACAGAGACCCAGTACTTC. It codes for CASSGGTGTETQYF.

This rearrangement joins TRBV6-5 to TRBJ1-1, with 7 bases lining up with TRBD1. The CDR3 sequence is 13 residues long. The germline V gene encodes CDR1 MNHEY and CDR2 SVGAGI. V shed 6 bases, J shed 3 bases, and the junction held 4 bases outside the gene matches. The CDR3 DNA reads as TGTGCCAGCAGAGGCGACAGGGACACTGAAGCTTTCTTT. This codes for CASRGDRDTEAFF.

The chain joins TRBV2 to TRBJ2-1, with 10 bases that match TRBD2. V lost 1 base and J lost 9; bases outside the gene matches: 9. From germline, CDR1 is SNHLY and CDR2 FYNNEI. This CDR3 contains 16 residues. CDR3 amino acids: CASSEGLAGVMAEQFF. The CDR3 DNA sequence: TGTGCCAGCAGTGAAGGGCTAGCGGGAGTCATGGCTGAGCAGTTCTTC.

V gene TRBV5-4 combines with J gene TRBJ1-6; D unresolved. Germline loops: CDR1 SGHNT, CDR2 YYREEE (reference sequence). The CDR3 totals 15 residues. V was clipped by 4 bases and J by 10 bases, with 18 bases between them. The CDR3 DNA sequence: TGTGCCAGCAGCATCGACGGAACGGCGGGATCACCCCTCCACTTT. Amino acid sequence: CASSIDGTAGSPLHF.

In this sample, this clone turned up once. For the CDR3, the DNA is TGTGCCAGCAGCCATCAGGGGGGTGCCGGGGAGCTGTTTTTT. Translated, it gives CASSHQGGAGELFF. The rearrangement uses TRBV3-1 (or the pseudogene TRBV3-2) and TRBJ2-2; TRBD1 is a possible D gene (7 bases). Germline V gene sequence: CDR1 LGHDT, CDR2 YNNKEL (reference sequence). The CDR3 totals 14 residues. Trimming stripped 3 bases from V and 6 bases from J, with 11 bases between.

V gene TRBV4-2 combines with J gene TRBJ1-2; D is ambiguous. CDR3 length: 15 amino acids. Germline V gene sequence: CDR1 LGHNA, CDR2 YNFKEQ. V dropped 0 bases and J dropped 2 bases, with 10 bases sitting between them. The CDR3 DNA sequence: TGTGCCAGCAGCCAAGATTCCCGCAGGAACTATGGCTACACCTTC. Translation gives CASSQDSRRNYGYTF.

This clone was counted once. This chain uses TRBV9 with TRBJ2-7, with TRBD1 as a possible D gene (5 bases). Trimming pared 4 bases from V and 1 base from J, leaving 12 bases between. There are 14 residues in the CDR3. The germline gives CDR1 SGDLS, CDR2 YYNGEE. The CDR3 DNA follows: TGTGCCAGCAGCCCCGGTCCAGGGTCCTACGAGCAGTACTTC. This gives the protein CASSPGPGSYEQYF.

This clone was detected only a few times. The gene calls are TRBV5-1 and TRBJ1-1; D remains ambiguous. CDR3 size: 12 residues. The V end was cut by 4 bases, the J end by 7 bases, with 11 bases between. Germline CDR1 reads SGHRS; CDR2 reads YFSETQ. This chain's CDR3 is CASSRGHNEAFF. CDR3 nucleotides: TGCGCCAGCAGCCGGGGTCATAATGAAGCTTTCTTT. The complete variable domain, with remaining parts taken from reference TRBV5-1 and TRBJ1-1, reads KAGVTQTPRYLIKTRGQQVTLSCSPISGHRSVSWYQQTPGQGLQFLFEYFSETQRNKGNFPGRFSGRQFSNSRSEMNVSTLELGDSALYLCASSRGHNEAFFGQGTRLTVV.

This chain connects TRBV3-1 (or the pseudogene TRBV3-2) to TRBJ2-6; D unresolved. The ends were cut back, 4 bases at V and 2 bases at J, with 3 bases in the middle. Germline-derived CDR1 and CDR2 are LGHDT and YNNKEL (reference sequence). The CDR3 consists of 13 residues. The CDR3 DNA reads as TGTGCCAGCAGCCCCGCTGGGGCCAACGTCCTGACTTTC. It specifies CASSPAGANVLTF.

The chain carries TRBV5-1 and TRBJ2-2; TRBD1 matches at 10 bases. Germline V gene sequence: CDR1 SGHRS, CDR2 YFSETQ. The CDR3 consists of 16 residues. Losses at the gene ends were 2 bases for V and 7 bases for J; bases not matched to a gene: 8. For the CDR3, the DNA is TGCGCCAGCAGCTTAATCGGGACAGGGGATGACGGGGAGCTGTTTTTT. This sequence encodes CASSLIGTGDDGELFF.

The CDR3 DNA reads TGTGCCAGCAGTTCGGGGGTAGGGCAGAGTAATCAGCCCCAGCATTTT. This encodes CASSSGVGQSNQPQHF. This sequence joins TRBV2 and TRBJ1-5; the D gene is possibly TRBD1 (5 bases). Between the trimmed V and J ends, which lost 5 bases and 4 bases, there was a span of 18 bases. Germline V gene lookup returns CDR1 SNHLY and CDR2 FYNNEI. CDR3 length: 16 residues.

The chain couples TRBV6-1 to TRBJ1-6; no clear D. The length of the CDR3 is 16 residues. Trimming shortened V by 2 bases and J by 10 bases, and 18 bases separated the two germline ends. Germline assignment: CDR1 MNHNS and CDR2 SASEGT. The CDR3 loop reads CASSERRLPPASPLHF. CDR3 nucleotide sequence: TGTGCCAGCAGTGAACGTCGCCTTCCCCCCGCGTCACCCCTCCACTTT.

This sequence joins TRBV9 and TRBJ2-7; TRBD1 matches 9 bases. Germline values: CDR1 SGDLS, CDR2 YYNGEE. CDR3 size: 14 residues. V gave up 4 bases and J gave up 3 bases; unmatched junction bases: 5. This CDR3 reads CASSPGTGLYEQYF. As DNA, the CDR3 is TGTGCCAGCAGCCCAGGGACAGGGCTCTACGAGCAGTACTTC.

The J gene is TRBJ1-5, the V gene TRBV20-1; TRBD1 is a possible D gene (6 bases). Germline V gene data show CDR1 as DFQATT and CDR2 as SNEGSKA (reference sequence). The CDR3 has 17 residues. V dropped 3 bases and J dropped 2 bases, with 20 bases sitting between them. CDR3 protein: CSASVWAGVAGNQPQHF. The CDR3 nucleotides are TGCAGTGCTAGTGTCTGGGCAGGGGTGGCCGGCAATCAGCCCCAGCATTTT.

The chain links TRBV19 to TRBJ2-5; 8 bases match TRBD1. Unmatched junction bases numbered 3, after V lost 5 bases and J lost 4 bases. This CDR3 contains 13 residues. Germline loops: CDR1 LNHDA, CDR2 SQIVND (reference sequence). CDR3 protein: CASSGDRGETQYF. In nucleotides, the CDR3 is TGTGCCAGTAGTGGAGACAGGGGAGAGACCCAGTACTTC.

The gene calls are TRBV28 and TRBJ1-1, with D possibly being TRBD1 (6 bases). CDR1 and CDR2 from the germline V gene are MDHEN and SYDVKM. The CDR3 has 14 amino acids. Trimming stripped 3 bases from V and 5 bases from J, with 13 bases between. CDR3 sequence reads: CASSLRGADTEAFF. CDR3 coding DNA: TGTGCCAGCAGTTTGCGGGGGGCGGATACTGAAGCTTTCTTT.

The chain recombines TRBV6-5 with TRBJ2-1; 13 bases are a match to TRBD2. Trimming at V came to 0 bases and at J to 9 bases, leaving 2 bases not matched to a gene. This CDR3 is 15 amino acids long. The germline gives CDR1 MNHEY, CDR2 SVGAGI. CDR3 sequence reads: CASSYSTSGRSEQFF. DNA of the CDR3: TGTGCCAGCAGTTACTCGACTAGCGGGAGGTCTGAGCAGTTCTTC.

The CDR3 bases are TGTGCCACCAGCAGAGGAGCCGCGGGGGGAGGGGAGACCCAGTACTTC. It codes for CATSRGAAGGGETQYF. This chain connects TRBV15 to TRBJ2-5, with 8 bases identical to TRBD2. V lost 1 base to trimming and J lost 5 bases; unmatched junction nucleotides: 9. This CDR3 contains 16 residues. CDR1 and CDR2 from the germline V gene are LNHNV and YYDKDF (reference sequence).

This rearrangement joins TRBV3-1 (or the pseudogene TRBV3-2) to TRBJ1-2; 9 bases agree with TRBD1. The CDR3 consists of 16 residues. The trim removed 2 bases at V and 3 bases at J, leaving 7 bases unmatched. Germline lookup yields CDR1 LGHDT and CDR2 YNNKEL (reference sequence). The CDR3, as DNA: TGTGCCAGCAGCCAAAAGAGGGGACAGGGCGACTATGGCTACACCTTC. It codes for CASSQKRGQGDYGYTF.

The chain couples TRBV12-5 to TRBJ2-3; possibly TRBD1 for D (5 bases). V lost 0 bases and J lost 6, with 10 bases in between. The germline CDR1 and CDR2 sequences are LGHNT and FRNRAP. CDR3 length: 14 residues. CDR3: CASGLVGAADTQYF. The DNA for the CDR3 is TGTGCTAGTGGTTTGGTAGGGGCAGCGGATACGCAGTATTTT.

The V gene is TRBV19, the J gene TRBJ2-5, with 8 positions matching TRBD1. Germline V lookup: CDR1 LNHDA, CDR2 SQIVND (reference sequence). The CDR3 contains 16 residues. V trimming: 4 bases; J trimming: 5 bases; junction bases outside the gene matches: 12. The CDR3 reads CASSTIQQGEIETQYF. CDR3 in DNA: TGTGCCAGTAGTACCATACAACAGGGGGAGATCGAGACCCAGTACTTC.

The CDR3 reads CASNTGNTEAFF. CDR3 DNA: TGTGCCAGCAATACGGGGAACACTGAAGCTTTCTTT. This chain links TRBV2 with TRBJ1-1; no clear D gene. The V gene's germline CDR1 is SNHLY and CDR2 FYNNEI. Trimming removed 7 bases from V and 1 base from J, with 7 bases in between. The CDR3 is made up of 12 amino acids. Variable domain in full (rest from reference TRBV2 and TRBJ1-1): EPEVTQTPSHQVTQMGQEVILRCVPISNHLYFYWYRQILGQKVEFLVSFYNNEISEKSEIFDDQFSVERPDGSNFTLKIRSTKLEDSAMYFCASNTGNTEAFFGQGTRLTVV.

This CDR3 is CASSSRNRVYNSPLHF. In DNA, the CDR3 is TGTGCCAGCAGTTCACGCAACAGGGTTTATAATTCACCCCTCCACTTT. V gene TRBV27 combines with J gene TRBJ1-6; D might be TRBD1 (6 bases). This CDR3 contains 16 residues. CDR1 and CDR2 (germline): MNHEY, SMNVEV (reference sequence). Trimming removed 4 bases at V and 4 bases at J, with 14 bases between.

The chain carries TRBV11-3 and TRBJ2-7, with a weak D call TRBD2 (5 bases). This CDR3 has 13 amino acids. Per the germline V gene, CDR1 is SGHNT and CDR2 is YENEEA. Trimming took off 3 bases at V and 4 bases at J, with 10 bases between the two ends. The CDR3: CASSFLPGYEQYF. In DNA, the CDR3 is TGTGCCAGCAGCTTCCTTCCGGGATACGAGCAGTACTTC. Full variable domain (remainder filled in from reference TRBV11-3 and TRBJ2-7): EAGVVQSPRYKIIEKKQPVAFWCNPISGHNTLYWYLQNLGQGPELLIRYENEEAVDDSQLPKDRFSAERLKGVDSTLKIQPAELGDSAVYLCASSFLPGYEQYFGPGTRLTVT.

J is TRBJ1-2 and V is TRBV6-5, with D maybe TRBD1 (6 bases). Trimming shortened V by 6 bases and J by 7 bases, and 18 bases separated the two germline ends. The germline V gene encodes CDR1 MNHEY and CDR2 SVGAGI. The CDR3 length is 14 residues. As DNA, the CDR3 is TGTGCCAGCAGGCCCGGACAGAGCAAGGGTGGCTACACCTTC. This gives the protein CASRPGQSKGGYTF.